This TCR beta chain was sequenced for a study of blood T cell repertoires in COVID-19. Repertoires were generated with immunoSEQ multiplex PCR, while TCRdb's copy carries only in-frame clones and drops some. The data hold over 250,000 clones, with 70% to 90% observed a single time. The CDR3 is 13 residues long. V was shortened by 5 bases and J by 4 bases, with 11 bases between the two germline ends. Germline V CDR1 and CDR2: SGHTA, FQGNSA. The V and J genes are TRBV7-2 and TRBJ1-2; no firm D call. The sequence was obtained from a woman aged 70-85 years with COVID-19, enrolled during active disease. The sequencing sample was made of peripheral blood. The CDR3 sequence: CASSPDTSYGYTF. The CDR3 DNA is TGTGCCAGCAGCCCCGACACAAGCTATGGCTACACCTTC.